This T cell receptor (beta chain) comes out of a study of cytomegalovirus exposure and HLA in healthy donors. Turning to the study itself: The roughly 130 validation repertoires used the same platform as the approximately 620 first-cohort repertoires (as reported by a later analysis).

Notes on the study in general: Accounts indicate the classifier identified cytomegalovirus status with strong specificity and sensitivity. Altogether, some 170 TCR beta chains were recorded as cytomegalovirus-associated. The tendency of first-cohort TCR clusters to co-occur in the 120 or so validation repertoires was the finding of a later analysis.

Trimming shortened V by 3 bases and J by 0 bases, and 10 bases separated the two germline ends. The CDR3 runs 15 residues. Germline CDR1 is SGHRS and CDR2 is YFSETQ. A note on this clone: The target antigen is unknown.

The assay was immunoSEQ multiplex PCR, and TCRdb's table has in-frame clones only and misses some. Among 70,000 or so clones listed, around 94% were seen once. The chain uses TRBV5-1 and TRBJ1-3; D is perhaps TRBD1 (5 bases). The receptor's source is a man aged 18 to 29 in good health and CMV-seropositive. Sequencing input: PBMCs. CDR3 coding DNA: TGCGCCAGCAGCTCAGACAGTCACTCTGGAAACACCATATATTTT. This encodes CASSSDSHSGNTIYF.